This T cell receptor (beta chain) comes out of a study of T-cell memory formation after mild COVID-19. Looking at the study overall: Largely, the TCR clusters proved donor specific.

Points on this clonotype: Its antigen is undetermined.

From the 5' RACE reads, TCRdb called clonotypes with MiXCR, one entry per CDR3 protein. The table lists approximately 300,000 distinct CDR3 sequences, more than 15% of them singletons, with approximately 20% in the top ten. General study points: CM and EM subsets held most contracting CD4+ clones; EMRA held CD8+ ones. Cross-reactive memory seemingly joined, as some responding clones were found in pre-infection memory.

Losses at the gene ends were 3 bases for V and 12 bases for J; bases not matched to a gene: 6. Per germline, CDR1 SGDLS and CDR2 YYNGEE. The CDR3 contains 14 residues. The TCR comes from a man aged 18 to 35 who had mild COVID-19 (a few samples of this study predate the infection). Cell type and time point are not known. Sequencing was done on a sample of PBMCs or a T cell subset sorted from them (not recorded which). The chain joins TRBV9 to TRBJ1-6, with TRBD1 matching 10 bases. The CDR3 DNA reads as TGTGCCAGCAGCGCGGGACAGGGGTTAGGACCCCTCCACTTT. Its translation is CASSAGQGLGPLHF.